This TCR beta chain was profiled in a study of T cells after yellow fever vaccination. Study-wide findings and caveats: Once the booster was given, most primary-vaccination clones reappeared, at just over 95% for CD4 and around 90% for CD8. CD4 and CD8 compartments shared a small share of clonotypes, likely from convergent recombination.

Template-switching 5'RACE yielded the TCR cDNA; a universal primer site and UMIs were added in the process. A single record per CDR3 protein comes from TCRdb applying MiXCR to the 5' RACE reads. The sample shows roughly 320,000 distinct CDR3 sequences, roughly a tenth of them seen only once. Trimming shortened V by 8 bases and J by 4 bases, and 18 bases separated the two germline ends. The CDR3 is 14 amino acids. The sample holds a few counts of this clonotype. Antigen unknown. The genes are TRBV23-1 and TRBJ2-7, with no clear D. TRBV23-1 is given ORF status, its function remaining uncertain. Sequenced material: CD4+ T cells sorted from PBMCs, taken 45 days after the yellow fever booster vaccination. The origin of this receptor is a man younger than 30 who received the YFV17D yellow fever vaccine. This CDR3 is CASLGELVGYEQYF. In DNA, the CDR3 is TGCGCCAGCCTCGGAGAGTTGGTGGGGTACGAGCAGTACTTC.